The source of this TCR beta chain is a study of T cell changes during pregnancy in multiple sclerosis. This CDR3 has 15 residues. Germline CDR1 SGDLS, CDR2 YYNGEE. Trimming removed 0 bases from V and 0 bases from J; junction bases left unmatched: 3. Profiled with immunoSEQ multiplex PCR; TCRdb holds only in-frame clones, not every one. The sample yields more than 55,000 clones, more than 85% seen once. The clonotype comes from a female donor with multiple sclerosis, enrolled in a pregnancy study. The rearrangement joins TRBV9 to TRBJ2-7, with 7 bases lining up with TRBD1. This specimen was peripheral blood, taken in the first trimester of pregnancy. The CDR3 reads CASSVENRGSYEQYF. The CDR3 nucleotides read TGTGCCAGCAGCGTAGAGAACAGGGGCTCCTACGAGCAGTACTTC.